Listed below are T cell receptor beta chains from one sample, sequenced in a study of T cell changes during pregnancy in multiple sclerosis. Clones were sequenced by immunoSEQ multiplex PCR, and TCRdb holds only the in-frame ones, with some missing. The repertoire holds under 95,000 clones, with over 80% as singletons. The sample in question was peripheral blood, obtained after pregnancy. These TCRs come from a female donor with multiple sclerosis, enrolled in a pregnancy study. The CDR3 runs from the conserved cysteine through the conserved F or W. D genes are given only for firm matches. Size values are once, few and many counts, or a class for expanded clones, and some rows have none.

clone_size: -
d_call: -
j_call: TRBJ1-5
v_call: TRBV6-1
cdr3_nt: TGTGCCAGCAGTGAAGCGCTTCAGGGCGATAGCAATCAGCCCCAGCATTTT
cdr3_aa: CASSEALQGDSNQPQHF

clone_size: -
d_call: TRBD2
j_call: TRBJ2-7
v_call: TRBV19
cdr3_nt: TGTGCCAGTAGTATGGGAGGGGCGGGGGAGTCCTACGAGCAGTACTTC
cdr3_aa: CASSMGGAGESYEQYF

clone_size: -
d_call: TRBD1
j_call: TRBJ1-1
v_call: TRBV4-2
cdr3_nt: TGTGCCAGCAGCACTTGGACAGGTTTGGGCACTGAAGCTTTCTTT
cdr3_aa: CASSTWTGLGTEAFF

clone_size: -
d_call: -
j_call: TRBJ2-7
v_call: TRBV11-1
cdr3_nt: TGTGCCAGCAGCTTACGTACCTACGAGCAGTACTTC
cdr3_aa: CASSLRTYEQYF

clone_size: -
d_call: -
j_call: TRBJ2-1
v_call: TRBV28
cdr3_nt: TGTGCCAGCAGTTTACCCGTGGGGGGATCCTACAATGAGCAGTTCTTC
cdr3_aa: CASSLPVGGSYNEQFF

clone_size: -
d_call: -
j_call: TRBJ2-1
v_call: TRBV23-1
cdr3_nt: TGCGCCAGCAGTCAACTGGACATACAATACAATGAGCAGTTCTTC
cdr3_aa: CASSQLDIQYNEQFF

clone_size: -
d_call: -
j_call: TRBJ2-1
v_call: TRBV11-2
cdr3_nt: TGTGCCAGCAGTCCTACCGTAATTCACCTAAACAATGAGCAGTTCTTC
cdr3_aa: CASSPTVIHLNNEQFF

clone_size: -
d_call: TRBD1
j_call: TRBJ1-2
v_call: TRBV5-1
cdr3_nt: TGCGCCAGCAGCCGGGAGATCGGACAGGGGGTTCGTGGCTACACCTTC
cdr3_aa: CASSREIGQGVRGYTF

clone_size: -
d_call: -
j_call: TRBJ2-3
v_call: TRBV9
cdr3_nt: TGTGCCAGCAGCGGCTACACAGATACGCAGTATTTT
cdr3_aa: CASSGYTDTQYF

clone_size: -
d_call: TRBD2
j_call: TRBJ2-5
v_call: TRBV5-1
cdr3_nt: TGCGCCAGCAGCTTGGCTAGCGGGGAATGGGAGACCCAGTACTTC
cdr3_aa: CASSLASGEWETQYF

clone_size: -
d_call: TRBD1
j_call: TRBJ1-5
v_call: TRBV30
cdr3_nt: TGTGCCTGGAGTGAATGGGACAGGGGGTTAATGGGTGGAGGGTCCAATCAGCCCCAGCATTTT
cdr3_aa: CAWSEWDRGLMGGGSNQPQHF

clone_size: -
d_call: TRBD2
j_call: TRBJ2-7
v_call: TRBV28
cdr3_nt: TGTGCCAGCAGCCTGAGCGGGATCTCCTACGAGCAGTACTTC
cdr3_aa: CASSLSGISYEQYF

clone_size: -
d_call: -
j_call: TRBJ1-3
v_call: TRBV29-1
cdr3_nt: TGCAGCGGCGGGCTGGATGGAAACACCATATATTTT
cdr3_aa: CSGGLDGNTIYF

clone_size: -
d_call: -
j_call: TRBJ1-3
v_call: TRBV18
cdr3_nt: TGTGCCAGCTCACCACAAGGTGGAGTGTCTGGAAACACCATATATTTT
cdr3_aa: CASSPQGGVSGNTIYF

clone_size: -
d_call: -
j_call: TRBJ2-2
v_call: TRBV9
cdr3_nt: TGTGCCAGCGAGCGGGCCACCGGGGAGCTGTTTTTT
cdr3_aa: CASERATGELFF

clone_size: -
d_call: -
j_call: TRBJ1-2
v_call: TRBV16
cdr3_nt: TGTGCCAGCAGCCACAGAGTACTAGATATCTATGGCTACACCTTC
cdr3_aa: CASSHRVLDIYGYTF

clone_size: -
d_call: TRBD1
j_call: TRBJ2-6
v_call: TRBV27
cdr3_nt: TGTGCCAGCAGTTTATCGATCCGGACAGGGCCTGGGGCCAACGTCCTGACTTTC
cdr3_aa: CASSLSIRTGPGANVLTF

clone_size: -
d_call: -
j_call: TRBJ2-2
v_call: TRBV5-1
cdr3_nt: TGCGCCAGCAGAGGGGAACAAACGAACACCGGGGAGCTGTTTTTT
cdr3_aa: CASRGEQTNTGELFF

clone_size: once
d_call: TRBD1
j_call: TRBJ2-2
v_call: TRBV30
cdr3_nt: TGTGCCTGGAGTCCAGGGGGTTTTGTCGGGGAGCTGTTTTTT
cdr3_aa: CAWSPGGFVGELFF

clone_size: -
d_call: -
j_call: TRBJ1-1
v_call: TRBV6-6
cdr3_nt: TGTGCCAGCAGACAGGGAAAAGGCACTGAAGCTTTCTTT
cdr3_aa: CASRQGKGTEAFF

clone_size: -
d_call: TRBD1
j_call: TRBJ1-5
v_call: TRBV4-2
cdr3_nt: TGTGCCAGCAGCCCCGGGACAGACAATCAGCCCCAGCATTTT
cdr3_aa: CASSPGTDNQPQHF

clone_size: -
d_call: TRBD1
j_call: TRBJ2-7
v_call: TRBV19
cdr3_nt: TGTGCCAGTAGTCCTGGACAGGGGCTCTCCTACGAGCAGTACTTC
cdr3_aa: CASSPGQGLSYEQYF

clone_size: -
d_call: TRBD1
j_call: TRBJ1-6
v_call: TRBV10-3
cdr3_nt: TGTGCCATGGGACAGGGAGGGCGGTCACCCCTCCACTTT
cdr3_aa: CAMGQGGRSPLHF

clone_size: -
d_call: TRBD2
j_call: TRBJ2-1
v_call: TRBV27
cdr3_nt: TGTGCCAGCAGCCCACTAGCGGGCGATAACTACAATGAGCAGTTCTTC
cdr3_aa: CASSPLAGDNYNEQFF

clone_size: -
d_call: -
j_call: TRBJ1-1
v_call: TRBV7-6
cdr3_nt: TGTGCCAGCAGCGCTAGTATAGGTGTTGTGAGGGTCAGGTTGGGCACTGAAGCTTTCTTT
cdr3_aa: CASSASIGVVRVRLGTEAFF

clone_size: once
d_call: -
j_call: TRBJ2-5
v_call: TRBV7-9
cdr3_nt: TGTGCCAGCACCTCTGAAGAGACCCAGTACTTC
cdr3_aa: CASTSEETQYF

clone_size: -
d_call: TRBD1
j_call: TRBJ2-7
v_call: TRBV6-6
cdr3_nt: TGTGCCAGCAGTTACTTTCGGGACAGGGGCTACGAGCAGTACTTC
cdr3_aa: CASSYFRDRGYEQYF

clone_size: -
d_call: -
j_call: TRBJ1-2
v_call: TRBV28
cdr3_nt: TGTGCCAGCAGTCTACAGGTCTCCCATGGCTACACCTTC
cdr3_aa: CASSLQVSHGYTF

clone_size: -
d_call: TRBD1
j_call: TRBJ1-1
v_call: TRBV29-1
cdr3_nt: TGCAGCGCAGCTAACAGGGGGAGTAACACTGAAGCTTTCTTT
cdr3_aa: CSAANRGSNTEAFF

clone_size: -
d_call: TRBD1
j_call: TRBJ1-5
v_call: TRBV7-9
cdr3_nt: TGTGCCAGTAGATGGGACAGGGGGCGAGGGACGTATAGCAATCAGCCCCAGCATTTT
cdr3_aa: CASRWDRGRGTYSNQPQHF

clone_size: -
d_call: -
j_call: TRBJ1-2
v_call: TRBV11-1
cdr3_nt: TGTGCCAGCAGCTTAGGTCTACAGGTGGGCCATGGCTACACCTTC
cdr3_aa: CASSLGLQVGHGYTF

clone_size: -
d_call: -
j_call: TRBJ2-3
v_call: TRBV7-9
cdr3_nt: TGTGCCAGCAGCCCCAGCCTAGGTACTCGCACAGATACGCAGTATTTT
cdr3_aa: CASSPSLGTRTDTQYF

clone_size: -
d_call: TRBD2
j_call: TRBJ2-1
v_call: TRBV5-6
cdr3_nt: TGTGCCAGCAGCCCGAGGGGCGGGAGGGCCTCAGCTGAGCAGTTCTTC
cdr3_aa: CASSPRGGRASAEQFF

clone_size: -
d_call: -
j_call: TRBJ2-2
v_call: TRBV30
cdr3_nt: TGTGCCTGGAGCCCAGACCAGGGGAACACCGGGGAGCTGTTTTTT
cdr3_aa: CAWSPDQGNTGELFF

clone_size: -
d_call: -
j_call: TRBJ2-1
v_call: TRBV4-3
cdr3_nt: TGCGCCAGCAGCCAAGAAGGGGCAGGTAGCTCCTACAATGAGCAGTTCTTC
cdr3_aa: CASSQEGAGSSYNEQFF

clone_size: -
d_call: TRBD2
j_call: TRBJ2-7
v_call: TRBV5-1
cdr3_nt: TGCGCCAGCAGCCCCGGACTAGATCGGTACGAGCAGTACTTC
cdr3_aa: CASSPGLDRYEQYF

clone_size: few
d_call: TRBD2
j_call: TRBJ2-7
v_call: TRBV6-1
cdr3_nt: TGTGCCAGCAGTGAATCGCGGGGGGCGGTCTACGAGCAGTACTTC
cdr3_aa: CASSESRGAVYEQYF

clone_size: -
d_call: TRBD1
j_call: TRBJ1-2
v_call: TRBV30
cdr3_nt: TGTGCCTGCCCGGACAGGAGTACTGAGTATGGCTACACCTTC
cdr3_aa: CACPDRSTEYGYTF

clone_size: few
d_call: -
j_call: TRBJ2-6
v_call: TRBV7-9
cdr3_nt: TGTGCCAGCAGCGCGGGACTCCGGGCCAACGTCCTGACTTTC
cdr3_aa: CASSAGLRANVLTF

clone_size: -
d_call: -
j_call: TRBJ2-5
v_call: TRBV5-1
cdr3_nt: TGCGCCAGCAGCTTGCGCGAGAGTTGGGAGACCCAGTACTTC
cdr3_aa: CASSLRESWETQYF

clone_size: -
d_call: -
j_call: TRBJ2-3
v_call: TRBV7-8
cdr3_nt: TGTGCCAGCAGCTTAGAGGGGCAAGATACGCAGTATTTT
cdr3_aa: CASSLEGQDTQYF

clone_size: -
d_call: -
j_call: TRBJ1-4
v_call: TRBV2
cdr3_nt: TGTGCCAGCTCTCCGGCGGTCCTTAATGAAAAACTGTTTTTT
cdr3_aa: CASSPAVLNEKLFF

clone_size: -
d_call: -
j_call: TRBJ1-5
v_call: TRBV7-2
cdr3_nt: TGTGCCAGCAGCCAATGGGCAGGGCTCAATAGCAATCAGCCCCAGCATTTT
cdr3_aa: CASSQWAGLNSNQPQHF

clone_size: -
d_call: -
j_call: TRBJ1-2
v_call: TRBV29-1
cdr3_nt: TGCAGCGTTGATTCCCAGAACTATGGCTACACCTTC
cdr3_aa: CSVDSQNYGYTF

clone_size: -
d_call: TRBD2
j_call: TRBJ2-3
v_call: TRBV19
cdr3_nt: TGTGCCAGTAGTACTTGGACTAGCGGGGCCAACACAGATACGCAGTATTTT
cdr3_aa: CASSTWTSGANTDTQYF

clone_size: -
d_call: TRBD1
j_call: TRBJ1-1
v_call: TRBV29-1
cdr3_nt: TGCAGCGTAGACAGGGTCACTGAAGCTTTCTTT
cdr3_aa: CSVDRVTEAFF

clone_size: few
d_call: -
j_call: TRBJ2-3
v_call: TRBV9
cdr3_nt: TGTGCCAGCAGCGTAGAGCACAGAGCAGATACGCAGTATTTT
cdr3_aa: CASSVEHRADTQYF

clone_size: -
d_call: -
j_call: TRBJ1-1
v_call: TRBV6-4
cdr3_nt: TGTGCCAGCGGGAAGGGGTCCCTTGAAGCTTTCTTT
cdr3_aa: CASGKGSLEAFF

clone_size: -
d_call: -
j_call: TRBJ2-7
v_call: TRBV7-8
cdr3_nt: TGTGCCAGCAGCTTAGAGGAGGCAGGCTACGAGCAGTACTTC
cdr3_aa: CASSLEEAGYEQYF

clone_size: -
d_call: -
j_call: TRBJ2-5
v_call: TRBV29-1
cdr3_nt: TGCAGCGTTGCGAGAAAAGAGACCCAGTACTTC
cdr3_aa: CSVARKETQYF

clone_size: -
d_call: -
j_call: TRBJ2-3
v_call: TRBV29-1
cdr3_nt: TGCAGCGTTGATCACAGAGATACGCAGTATTTT
cdr3_aa: CSVDHRDTQYF

clone_size: -
d_call: -
j_call: TRBJ1-1
v_call: TRBV28
cdr3_nt: TGTGCCAGCAGGCGGCAGGGGAACACTGAAGCTTTCTTT
cdr3_aa: CASRRQGNTEAFF

clone_size: -
d_call: -
j_call: TRBJ1-6
v_call: TRBV7-3
cdr3_nt: TGTGCCAGCAGCTTAAAGCAGGGATCACCCCTCCACTTT
cdr3_aa: CASSLKQGSPLHF

clone_size: -
d_call: TRBD2
j_call: TRBJ2-3
v_call: TRBV5-6
cdr3_nt: TGTGCCAGCAGCTTGCTCGCGGGAGGCCCAGATACGCAGTATTTT
cdr3_aa: CASSLLAGGPDTQYF

clone_size: -
d_call: -
j_call: TRBJ2-1
v_call: TRBV6-6
cdr3_nt: TGTGCCAGCAGAAAGGACTACGAGAGGGGCAATGAGCAGTTCTTC
cdr3_aa: CASRKDYERGNEQFF

clone_size: -
d_call: TRBD1
j_call: TRBJ1-3
v_call: TRBV6-1
cdr3_nt: TGTGCCAGCAGTGAACCCTCCTCCTCCCACAGGGGGTTTGGAAACACCATATATTTT
cdr3_aa: CASSEPSSSHRGFGNTIYF

clone_size: -
d_call: -
j_call: TRBJ1-4
v_call: TRBV2
cdr3_nt: TGTGCCAGCAAGGAGGAAGCAACTAATGAAAAACTGTTTTTT
cdr3_aa: CASKEEATNEKLFF

clone_size: -
d_call: TRBD2
j_call: TRBJ2-1
v_call: TRBV25-1
cdr3_nt: TGTGCCAGCAGTGACAGGGCGGGAGATCGACTAGCTGAGCAGTTCTTC
cdr3_aa: CASSDRAGDRLAEQFF

clone_size: -
d_call: -
j_call: TRBJ2-7
v_call: TRBV12-5
cdr3_nt: TGTGCTAGTGGTTTCATAGCCGGGATCACCTACGAGCAGTACTTC
cdr3_aa: CASGFIAGITYEQYF